This TCR beta chain was observed in a study of spatial heterogeneity in lung cancer. Study observations and caveats: It was found that expanded intratumoral alpha and beta TCR counts tracked tumor mutation counts.

Germline V CDR1 and CDR2: MNHEY, SVGEGT. This CDR3 is 13 amino acids long. This sample's time point: sample taken at primary tumor resection. Samples came from some 73 TRACERx patients with untreated early-stage lung cancer. Each TCR cDNA molecule carried a unique molecular identifier. TCRdb reanalysed the 5' RACE reads using MiXCR and keeps one entry per CDR3 protein. The table includes approximately 9,500 distinct CDR3 sequences, 9.5% to 15% detected once. Ten or more counts support this clonotype. Its cognate antigen is unknown. Germline is not matched at one junction end, which may reflect a read error. This beta chain is a stray sequence in a library constructed for alpha chains; its clone size is not meaningful.

The source was lung tumor tissue, collected at surgery. This sequence originates from a male donor with early-stage non-small cell lung cancer. The chain recombines TRBV6-2 or TRBV6-3 with TRBJ2-7; no reliable D call. The CDR3 DNA sequence: TGTGCCAGCAGTGAGATCAAGGCCTCCGAGAAGTACTTC. Its translation: CASSEIKASEKYF.